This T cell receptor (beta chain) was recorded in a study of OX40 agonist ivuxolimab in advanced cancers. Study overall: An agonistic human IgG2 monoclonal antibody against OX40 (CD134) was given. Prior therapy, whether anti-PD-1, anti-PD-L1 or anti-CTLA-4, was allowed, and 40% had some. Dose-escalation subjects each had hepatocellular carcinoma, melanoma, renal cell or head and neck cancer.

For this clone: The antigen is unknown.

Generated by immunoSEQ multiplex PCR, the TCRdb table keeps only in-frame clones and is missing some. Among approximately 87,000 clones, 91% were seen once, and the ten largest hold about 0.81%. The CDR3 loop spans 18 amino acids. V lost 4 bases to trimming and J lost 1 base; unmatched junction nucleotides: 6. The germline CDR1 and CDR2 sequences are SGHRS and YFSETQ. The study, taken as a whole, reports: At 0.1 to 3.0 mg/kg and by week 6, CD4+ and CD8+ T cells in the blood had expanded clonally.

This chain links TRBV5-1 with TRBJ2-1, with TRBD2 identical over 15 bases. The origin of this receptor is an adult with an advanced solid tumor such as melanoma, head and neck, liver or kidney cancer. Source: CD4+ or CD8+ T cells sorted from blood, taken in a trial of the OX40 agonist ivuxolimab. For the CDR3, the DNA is TGCGCCAGCAGCCCGGGACTAGCGGGAGGTAGGTCCTACAATGAGCAGTTCTTC. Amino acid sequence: CASSPGLAGGRSYNEQFF.